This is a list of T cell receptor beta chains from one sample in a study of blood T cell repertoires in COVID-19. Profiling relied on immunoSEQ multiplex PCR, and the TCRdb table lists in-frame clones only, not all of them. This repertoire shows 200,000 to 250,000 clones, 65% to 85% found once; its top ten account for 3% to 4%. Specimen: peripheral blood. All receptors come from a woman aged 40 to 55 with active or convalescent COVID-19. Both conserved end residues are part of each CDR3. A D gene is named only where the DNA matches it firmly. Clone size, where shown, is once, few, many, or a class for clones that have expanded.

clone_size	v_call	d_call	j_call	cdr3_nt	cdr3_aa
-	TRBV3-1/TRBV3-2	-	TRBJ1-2	TGTGCCAGCAGCCAAGATATTTTCGCTAACTATGGCTACACCTTC	CASSQDIFANYGYTF
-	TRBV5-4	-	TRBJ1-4	TGTGCCAGCAGCTTTCCGACAGACGAAAAACTGTTTTTT	CASSFPTDEKLFF
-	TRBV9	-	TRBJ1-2	TGTGCCAGCAGCGTAGCGGAGGGCTATGGCTACACCTTC	CASSVAEGYGYTF
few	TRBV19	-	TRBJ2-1	TGTGCCAGTAGGTTAACAGGGAAGGATAATGAGCAGTTCTTC	CASRLTGKDNEQFF
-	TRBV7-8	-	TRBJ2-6	TGTGCCAGCCCGATGAGTTTGACAGGGAGGACTGGGGCCAACGTCCTGACTTTC	CASPMSLTGRTGANVLTF
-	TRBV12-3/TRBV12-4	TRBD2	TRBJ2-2	TGTGCCAGCAGACTCCCGGGGGGAGGGGAGCTGTTTTTT	CASRLPGGGELFF
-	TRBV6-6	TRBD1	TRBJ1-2	TGTGCCAGCAGTCCCGGACAGGGGGGCTACACCTTC	CASSPGQGGYTF
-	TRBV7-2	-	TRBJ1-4	TGTGCCAGCAGTCGCGGTGACCTCTGGCGGGAAAAACTGTTTTTT	CASSRGDLWREKLFF
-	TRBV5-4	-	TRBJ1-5	TGTGCCAGCAGCTTGGCAGGGGATGGTGGCAATCAGCCCCAGCATTTT	CASSLAGDGGNQPQHF
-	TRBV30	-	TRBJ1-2	TGTGCCTGGAGTGCCTCCGGGGGGGCCTATGGCTACACCTTC	CAWSASGGAYGYTF
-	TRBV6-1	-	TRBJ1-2	TGTGCCAGCAGTGAAGGGCAGGGCCCCTGGGGCTACACCTTC	CASSEGQGPWGYTF
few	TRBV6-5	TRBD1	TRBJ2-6	TGTGCCAGCAGTTCGGACAGGGCGGCGGGGGCCAACGTCCTGACTTTC	CASSSDRAAGANVLTF
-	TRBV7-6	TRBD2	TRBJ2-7	TGTGCCAGCAGCTTAAGCCCCACAACCGGGACTAGCTTTCGGTACGAGCAGTACTTC	CASSLSPTTGTSFRYEQYF
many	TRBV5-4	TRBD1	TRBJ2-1	TGTGCCAGCAGCCTAGGGGGCAGGGACGAGCAGTTCTTC	CASSLGGRDEQFF
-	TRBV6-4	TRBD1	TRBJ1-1	TGTGCCAGCAGTGAGACAGGGGGCGCAGGGACTGAAGCTTTCTTT	CASSETGGAGTEAFF
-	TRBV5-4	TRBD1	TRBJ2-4	TGTGCCAGCAGCTTGCCTCCCGGGACAGGTATCCAAAACATTCAGTACTTC	CASSLPPGTGIQNIQYF
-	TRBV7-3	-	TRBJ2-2	TGTGCCAGCAGCTTAATTCCAGAAGTCGGGGAGCTGTTTTTT	CASSLIPEVGELFF
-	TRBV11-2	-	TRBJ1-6	TGTGCCAGCAGCTTAGGCGGGACGGGCCTTAATACACCCCTCCACTTT	CASSLGGTGLNTPLHF
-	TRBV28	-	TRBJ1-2	TGTGCCAGCAGTTTAGGAATCTCCATACAGGTGGGCTTC	CASSLGISIQVGF
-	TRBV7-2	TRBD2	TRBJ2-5	TGTGCCAGCAGCTTAGGGGACTACCTAGGGACCCAGTACTTC	CASSLGDYLGTQYF
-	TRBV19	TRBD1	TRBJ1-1	TGTGCCAGTAGGACCGGACAGGGGAACACTGAAGCTTTCTTT	CASRTGQGNTEAFF
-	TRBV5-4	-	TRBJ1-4	TGTGCCAGCAGCTTCACGGGCGGGGAAAAACTGTTTTTT	CASSFTGGEKLFF
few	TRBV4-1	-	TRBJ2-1	TGCGCCAGCGCTAAGGAGAGGGGGGGTGAGCAGTTCTTC	CASAKERGGEQFF
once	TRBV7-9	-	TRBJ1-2	TGTGCCAGCAGCTTAGCGCGAGGCGGTTGGCAAGGCTACACCTTC	CASSLARGGWQGYTF
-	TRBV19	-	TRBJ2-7	TGTGCCAGTAGTATCATGAAGGGAGGTCTGGTCGACGAGCAGTACTTC	CASSIMKGGLVDEQYF
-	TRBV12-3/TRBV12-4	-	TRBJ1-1	TGTGCCAGCAGTTTTGTGGGAGGGGAAGCTTTCTTT	CASSFVGGEAFF
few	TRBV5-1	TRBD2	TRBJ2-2	TGCGCCAGCAGCTTGGAGTTCTTCGGGGGGGCAGTCACCGGGGAGCTGTTTTTT	CASSLEFFGGAVTGELFF
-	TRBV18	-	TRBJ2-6	TGTGCCAGCTCTAGACAGGTCTCTGGGGCCAACGTCCTGACTTTC	CASSRQVSGANVLTF
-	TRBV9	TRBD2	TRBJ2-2	TGTGCCAGCAGCTTACGAAGCGGGGACACCGGGGAGCTGTTTTTT	CASSLRSGDTGELFF
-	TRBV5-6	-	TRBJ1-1	TGTGCCAGCAGCCACGCGGGAGGGCCCTCTGAAGCTTTCTTT	CASSHAGGPSEAFF
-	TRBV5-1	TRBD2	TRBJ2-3	TGCGCCAGCAGCTTTTCAAGCGGGGGGCACACAGATACGCAGTATTTT	CASSFSSGGHTDTQYF
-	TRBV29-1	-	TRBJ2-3	TGCAGCGTTGAAGATAGTACGGGTACCCCAGATACGCAGTATTTT	CSVEDSTGTPDTQYF
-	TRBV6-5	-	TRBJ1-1	TGTGCCATCCAGGGAAGGGGAAGCACTGAAGCTTTCTTT	CAIQGRGSTEAFF
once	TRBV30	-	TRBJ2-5	TGTGCCTGGAGTGTCACAGGACAAGAGACCCAGTACTTC	CAWSVTGQETQYF
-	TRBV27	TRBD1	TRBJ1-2	TGTGCCAGCAGTTTATCGTCAGGGGGCGACTATGGCTACACCTTC	CASSLSSGGDYGYTF
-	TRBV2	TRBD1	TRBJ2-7	TGTGCCACCACCCGACAGGGACGTCCCAACGAGCAGTACTTC	CATTRQGRPNEQYF
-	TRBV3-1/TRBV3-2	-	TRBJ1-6	TGTGCCAGCAGCCAAGATCCCCCTGAAGCAGGGCTTAATTCACCCCTCCACTTT	CASSQDPPEAGLNSPLHF
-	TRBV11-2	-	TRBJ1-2	TGTGCCAGCAGCCCAACGGGGGATTATGGCTACACCTTC	CASSPTGDYGYTF
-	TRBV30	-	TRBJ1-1	TGTGCCTGGAGTCCTCCAGGGGCTTACACTGAAGCTTTCTTT	CAWSPPGAYTEAFF
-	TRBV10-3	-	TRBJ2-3	TGTGCCATAAGTAAGACAGACATCACAGATACGCAGTATTTT	CAISKTDITDTQYF
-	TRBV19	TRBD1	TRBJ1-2	TGTGCCAGTAGTATTCCCGACCGGGACAGCTATGGCTACACCTTC	CASSIPDRDSYGYTF
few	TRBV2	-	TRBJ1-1	TGTGCCAGCAGTGGGGGAGTGGGGGCAGACACTGAAGCTTTCTTT	CASSGGVGADTEAFF
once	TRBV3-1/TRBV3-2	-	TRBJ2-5	TGTGCCAGCAGCCAAGACCGGCGGGGGCAAGGTGAGACCCAGTACTTC	CASSQDRRGQGETQYF